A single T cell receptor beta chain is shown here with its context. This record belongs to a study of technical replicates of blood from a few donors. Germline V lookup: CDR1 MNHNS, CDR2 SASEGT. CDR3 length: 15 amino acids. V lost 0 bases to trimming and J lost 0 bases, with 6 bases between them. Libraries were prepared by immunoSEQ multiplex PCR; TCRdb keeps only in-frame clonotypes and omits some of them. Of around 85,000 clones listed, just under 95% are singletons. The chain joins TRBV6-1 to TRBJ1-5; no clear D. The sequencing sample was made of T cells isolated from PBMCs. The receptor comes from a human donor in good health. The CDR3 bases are TGTGCCAGCAGTGAAGCACTCCTTAGCAATCAGCCCCAGCATTTT. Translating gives CASSEALLSNQPQHF.